The T cell receptor beta chain described here comes from a study of blood T cells in healthy people across ages. This clonotype appeared a few times. Through a sample-barcoded 5' primer and a J-beta primer mix, a second PCR was run for 7 to 11 cycles. From the 5' RACE reads, TCRdb called clonotypes with MiXCR, one entry per CDR3 protein. The sample lists over 1,500,000 distinct CDR3 sequences, roughly 52% occurring once. This CDR3 has 15 residues. Germline CDR1 reads LGHNA; CDR2 reads YSLEER. The TCR comes from a woman aged 40 to 55 in good health. The chain is built from TRBV4-3 and TRBJ2-5; 9 bases match TRBD1. The DNA end favors TRBJ2-7, so the J call may be wrong. Sequenced input: blood. The CDR3 is CASSPGTGNMGEQYF. The CDR3 DNA reads TGCGCCAGCAGCCCCGGGACAGGGAATATGGGCGAGCAGTACTTC.